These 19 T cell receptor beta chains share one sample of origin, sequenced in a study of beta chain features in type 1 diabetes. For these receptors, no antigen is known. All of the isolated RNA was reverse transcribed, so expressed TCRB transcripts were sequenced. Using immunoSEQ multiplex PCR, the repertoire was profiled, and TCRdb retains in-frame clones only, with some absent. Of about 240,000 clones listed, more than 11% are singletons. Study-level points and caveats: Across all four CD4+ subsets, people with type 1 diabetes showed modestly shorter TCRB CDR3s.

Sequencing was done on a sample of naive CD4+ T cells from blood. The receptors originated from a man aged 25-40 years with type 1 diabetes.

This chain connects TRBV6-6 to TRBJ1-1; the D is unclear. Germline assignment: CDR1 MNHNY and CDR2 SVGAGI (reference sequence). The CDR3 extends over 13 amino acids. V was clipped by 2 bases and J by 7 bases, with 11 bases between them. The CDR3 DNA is TGTGCCAGCAGTTACGGGCAGGCTCTTGAAGCTTTCTTT. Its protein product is CASSYGQALEAFF.

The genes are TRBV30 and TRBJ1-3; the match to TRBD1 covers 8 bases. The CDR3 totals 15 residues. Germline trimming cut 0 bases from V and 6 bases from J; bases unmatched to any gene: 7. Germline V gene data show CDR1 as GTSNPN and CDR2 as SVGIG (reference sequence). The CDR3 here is CAWSVRQGWANTIYF. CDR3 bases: TGTGCCTGGAGTGTACGACAGGGGTGGGCAAACACCATATATTTT.

DNA for the CDR3: TGTGCCATCAGTTGGGGGACAACCAACTATGGCTACACCTTC. Its translation is CAISWGTTNYGYTF. The gene calls are TRBV10-3 and TRBJ1-2, with D possibly being TRBD1 (6 bases). Trimming left V 5 bases short and J 2 bases short, with 12 bases between. The CDR3 is 14 residues long. Germline CDR1 reads ENHRY; CDR2 reads SYGVKD.

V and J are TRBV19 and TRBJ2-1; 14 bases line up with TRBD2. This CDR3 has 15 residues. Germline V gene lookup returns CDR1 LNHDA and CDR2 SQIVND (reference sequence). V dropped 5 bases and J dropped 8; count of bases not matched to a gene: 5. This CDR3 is CASSDRTSGRYEQFF. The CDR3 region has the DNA TGTGCCAGTAGTGACAGGACTAGCGGGAGGTATGAGCAGTTCTTC.

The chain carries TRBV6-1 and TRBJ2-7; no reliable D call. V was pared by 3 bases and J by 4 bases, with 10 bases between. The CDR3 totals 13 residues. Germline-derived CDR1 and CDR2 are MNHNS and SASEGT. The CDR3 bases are TGTGCCAGCAGTGAGGGCCCTTCTTACGAGCAGTACTTC. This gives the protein CASSEGPSYEQYF.

The CDR3 region is CASSDMGGNYGYTF. The CDR3 region has the DNA TGTGCCAGCAGTGATATGGGGGGAAACTATGGCTACACCTTC. This chain joins TRBV25-1 and TRBJ1-2; tentative D call: TRBD1 (5 bases). The CDR3 runs 14 residues. Trimming left V 3 bases short and J 2 bases short, with 10 bases between. Germline V lookup: CDR1 MGHDK, CDR2 SYGVNS.

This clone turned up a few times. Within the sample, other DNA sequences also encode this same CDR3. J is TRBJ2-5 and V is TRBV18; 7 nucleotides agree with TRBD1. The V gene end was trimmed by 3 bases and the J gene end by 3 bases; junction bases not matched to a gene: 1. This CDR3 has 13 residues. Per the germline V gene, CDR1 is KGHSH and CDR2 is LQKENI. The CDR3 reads CASSPTGEETQYF. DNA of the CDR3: TGTGCCAGCTCACCTACAGGGGAAGAGACCCAGTACTTC.

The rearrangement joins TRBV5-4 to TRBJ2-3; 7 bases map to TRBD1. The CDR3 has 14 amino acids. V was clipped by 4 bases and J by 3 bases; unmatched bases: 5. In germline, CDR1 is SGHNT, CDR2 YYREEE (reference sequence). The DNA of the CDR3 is TGTGCCAGCAGCACGGGACAGCTAACAGATACGCAGTATTTT. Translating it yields CASSTGQLTDTQYF.

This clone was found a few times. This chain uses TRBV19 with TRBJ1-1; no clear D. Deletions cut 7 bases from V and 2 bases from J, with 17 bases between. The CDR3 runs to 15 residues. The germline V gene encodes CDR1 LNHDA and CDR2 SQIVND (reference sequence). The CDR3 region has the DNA TGTGCCAGTATCGGGTATTTCGGTAAAAACACTGAAGCTTTCTTT. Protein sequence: CASIGYFGKNTEAFF.

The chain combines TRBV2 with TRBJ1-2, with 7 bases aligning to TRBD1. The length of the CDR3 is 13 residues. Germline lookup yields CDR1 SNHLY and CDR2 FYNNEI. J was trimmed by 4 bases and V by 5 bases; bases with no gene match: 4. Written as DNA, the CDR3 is TGTGCCAGCAGTCTAGGACAGGCCTATGGCTACACCTTC. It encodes CASSLGQAYGYTF.

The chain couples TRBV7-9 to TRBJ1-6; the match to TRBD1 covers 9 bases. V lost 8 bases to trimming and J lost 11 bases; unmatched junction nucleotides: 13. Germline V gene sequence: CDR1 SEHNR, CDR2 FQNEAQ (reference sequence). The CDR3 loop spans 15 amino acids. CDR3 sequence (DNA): TGTGCCAGCGAGGCTTCGGGACAGGGTAGGGCACCCCTCCACTTT. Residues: CASEASGQGRAPLHF.

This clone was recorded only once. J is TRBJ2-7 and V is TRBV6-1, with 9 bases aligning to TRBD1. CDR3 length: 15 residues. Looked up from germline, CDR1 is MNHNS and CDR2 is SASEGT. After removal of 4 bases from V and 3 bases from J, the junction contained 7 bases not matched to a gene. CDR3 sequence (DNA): TGTGCCAGCAGTGCAACGGGACAGGGTCACTACGAGCAGTACTTC. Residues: CASSATGQGHYEQYF.

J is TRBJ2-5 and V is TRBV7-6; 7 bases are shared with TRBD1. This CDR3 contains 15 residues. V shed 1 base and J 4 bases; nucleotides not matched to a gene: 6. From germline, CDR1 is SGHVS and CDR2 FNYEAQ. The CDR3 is CASSLGGGIGETQYF. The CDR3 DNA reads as TGTGCCAGCAGCTTAGGAGGGGGCATTGGAGAGACCCAGTACTTC.

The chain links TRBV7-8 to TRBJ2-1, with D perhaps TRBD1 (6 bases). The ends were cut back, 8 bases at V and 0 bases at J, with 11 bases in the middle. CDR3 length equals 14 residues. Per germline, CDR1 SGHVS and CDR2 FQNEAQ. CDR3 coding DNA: TGTGCCAGCGGTGGGGGCTTCTCCTACAATGAGCAGTTCTTC. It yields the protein CASGGGFSYNEQFF. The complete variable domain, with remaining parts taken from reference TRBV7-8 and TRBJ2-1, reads GAGVSQSPRYKVAKRGQDVALRCDPISGHVSLFWYQQALGQGPEFLTYFQNEAQLDKSGLPSDRFFAERPEGSVSTLKIQRTQQEDSAVYLCASGGGFSYNEQFFGPGTRLTVL.

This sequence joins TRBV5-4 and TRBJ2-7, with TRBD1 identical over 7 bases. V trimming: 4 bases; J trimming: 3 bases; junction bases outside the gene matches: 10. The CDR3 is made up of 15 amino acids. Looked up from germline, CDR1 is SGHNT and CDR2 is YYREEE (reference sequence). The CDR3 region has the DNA TGTGCCAGCAGCCTCGACAGGGCCCCCATCTACGAGCAGTACTTC. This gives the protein CASSLDRAPIYEQYF.

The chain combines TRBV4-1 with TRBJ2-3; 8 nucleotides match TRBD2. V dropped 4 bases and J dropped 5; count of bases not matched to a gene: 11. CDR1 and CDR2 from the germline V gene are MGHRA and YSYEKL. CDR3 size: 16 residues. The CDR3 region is CASSLGGAGVQDTQYF. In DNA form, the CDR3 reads TGCGCCAGCAGCCTGGGAGGAGCGGGAGTACAAGATACGCAGTATTTT.

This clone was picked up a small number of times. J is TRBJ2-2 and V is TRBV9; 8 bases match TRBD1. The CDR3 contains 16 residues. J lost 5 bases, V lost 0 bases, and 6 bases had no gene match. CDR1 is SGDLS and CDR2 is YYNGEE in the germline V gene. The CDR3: CASSVVVTGGTGELFF. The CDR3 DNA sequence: TGTGCCAGCAGCGTAGTGGTCACAGGGGGTACCGGGGAGCTGTTTTTT.

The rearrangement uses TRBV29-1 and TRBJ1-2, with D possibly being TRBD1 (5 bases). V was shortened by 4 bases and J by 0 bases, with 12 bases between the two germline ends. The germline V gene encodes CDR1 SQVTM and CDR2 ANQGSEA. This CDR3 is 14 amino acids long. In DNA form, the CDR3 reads TGCAGCGTTGCCCTGACAGCAGCTAACTATGGCTACACCTTC. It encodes CSVALTAANYGYTF.

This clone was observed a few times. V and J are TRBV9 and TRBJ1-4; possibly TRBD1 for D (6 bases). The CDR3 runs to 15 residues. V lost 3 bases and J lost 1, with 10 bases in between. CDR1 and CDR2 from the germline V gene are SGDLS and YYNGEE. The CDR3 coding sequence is TGTGCCAGCAGCGCTTCGACAGGAACTAATGAAAAACTGTTTTTT. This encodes CASSASTGTNEKLFF.